This TCR beta chain was sequenced for a study of blood T cell repertoires in COVID-19. Germline assignment: CDR1 LGHNA and CDR2 YNFKEQ. This CDR3 is 18 amino acids long. J was trimmed by 0 bases and V by 0 bases; bases with no gene match: 7. Sequencing used immunoSEQ multiplex PCR; TCRdb keeps in-frame clones, though not all of them. Here the sample spans roughly 150,000 clones, 84% being singletons. The genes are TRBV4-2 and TRBJ2-3, with 9 bases fitting TRBD2. Source material: PBMCs or T cells enriched from blood (not recorded which). The receptor was derived from a woman in her forties or fifties who had recovered from COVID-19. CDR3 coding DNA: TGTGCCAGCAGCCAAGAAACGGGGGGACTAGCTAGCACAGATACGCAGTATTTT. Protein sequence: CASSQETGGLASTDTQYF.